The 5 T cell receptor beta chains presented below share a single source sample, sequenced in a study of T cell responses to AZD1222 COVID-19 vaccine. Some clones are missing from TCRdb's copy, which holds only in-frame ones; the method was immunoSEQ multiplex PCR. The sample lists around 99,000 clones, over 75% occurring once. The sequencing used peripheral blood, collected on day 0 of AZD1222 vaccination. Receptors originate from an adult in good health.

The rearrangement links TRBV7-9 to TRBJ1-4; the D is unclear. This CDR3 has 15 amino acids. Trimming removed 3 bases from V and 3 bases from J, with 11 bases in between. CDR1 and CDR2 from the germline V gene are SEHNR and FQNEAQ (reference sequence). The CDR3 nucleotides read TGTGCCAGCAGCTTTGGATTCTCCCCTAATGAAAAACTGTTTTTT. This sequence encodes CASSFGFSPNEKLFF.

The chain links TRBV7-9 to TRBJ1-4; 7 bases align to TRBD1. After removal of 0 bases from V and 8 bases from J, the junction contained 9 bases not matched to a gene. Per germline, CDR1 SEHNR and CDR2 FQNEAQ (reference sequence). This CDR3 has 16 residues. DNA for the CDR3: TGTGCCAGCAGCTTAGCGCGGCGGCAGGGGGGCGAAAAACTGTTTTTT. The encoded protein is CASSLARRQGGEKLFF.

The rearrangement uses TRBV5-4 and TRBJ2-7, with TRBD2 identical over 8 bases. This CDR3 is 15 amino acids long. CDR1 is SGHNT, CDR2 YYREEE, per germline (reference sequence). The J segment lost 5 bases and the V segment lost 0 bases, leaving 7 bases of the junction unmatched. The CDR3 is CASSLGGGRVDEQYF. The CDR3, as DNA: TGTGCCAGCAGCTTGGGCGGGGGGCGCGTGGACGAGCAGTACTTC.

This clone was recorded only once. The chain links TRBV12-2 to TRBJ2-5. TRBV12-2 is shown as a pseudogene. CDR3 length equals 15 residues. Here the CDR3 reads CASRTLMGRKETQYF. CDR3 nucleotide sequence: TGTGCAAGTCGCACCCTCATGGGTAGGAAAGAGACCCAGTACTTC.

The gene calls are TRBV30 and TRBJ2-2; 9 bases match TRBD1. The CDR3 extends over 15 amino acids. The V and J ends lost 8 bases and 1 base, in that order; junction bases with no gene match: 8. Germline CDR1 reads GTSNPN; CDR2 reads SVGIG (reference sequence). The CDR3 DNA sequence: TGTGCCGGAAACAGGGGGCAACAGAACACCGGGGAGCTGTTTTTT. The encoded protein is CAGNRGQQNTGELFF.